This T cell receptor (beta chain) was obtained from a study of shared clonotypes between healthy human individuals. Points from the study as a whole: In having few donors, the study represented limited genetic and exposure-history diversity. Across a few donors, naive CD4 shared roughly 5%, naive CD8 more than 3%, memory CD4 more than 2%, memory CD8 over 0.3%.

Per the original data handling: Filtering differed since immunoSEQ provided only junctions, with no quality scores. Produced via immunoSEQ multiplex PCR; TCRdb's table is partial and in-frame only. V and J calls and clone size are as listed in that table; D and trimming were resolved from the DNA. The sample lists about 2 million clones, around 96% seen once, with 0.95% to 1.5% in the top ten. Naive CD8 cells comprised CD45RO-negative, CCR7-positively selected cells, excluding terminally differentiated effector memory CD45RA+ cells. Within Nashville, Tennessee resided all donors, each a Caucasian adult. The germline CDR1 and CDR2 sequences are SEHNR and FQNEAQ (reference sequence). The length of the CDR3 is 14 residues. V gave up 5 bases and J gave up 2 bases; unmatched junction bases: 6. As regards this clone: What it binds is not known.

The receptor was derived from a man between 18 and 29 years old in good health. V usage is TRBV7-9 and J usage is TRBJ2-7; 7 bases are shared with TRBD1. Material: naive CD8+ T cells sorted from blood. CDR3 DNA: TGTGCCAGCAGCCCCCTAGGACAGGCCTACGAGCAGTACTTC. This gives the protein CASSPLGQAYEQYF.